This T cell receptor (beta chain) comes out of a study of T cells in localized non-small cell lung cancer. V lost 6 bases to trimming and J lost 3 bases; unmatched junction nucleotides: 12. There are 18 residues in the CDR3. Germline V CDR1 and CDR2: LNHDA, SQIVND (reference sequence). Findings and limits, study-wide: Appearing in adjacent lung were a median 57 of the top 100 tumor clones. Uninvolved adjacent lung, not tumor, had the highest T cell clonality.

Using immunoSEQ multiplex PCR, the repertoire was profiled, and TCRdb retains in-frame clones only, with some absent. The sample contains around 43,000 clones, around nine tenths of which appear only once. This clone showed up just once. Its cognate antigen is unknown. The V gene is TRBV19, the J gene TRBJ2-3; TRBD2 matches at 13 bases. The sequencing used peripheral blood, collected before any cancer treatment. The sequence was obtained from a man between 18 and 55 years old with stage I lung adenocarcinoma. The CDR3 loop is CASSRLAGGQRLTDTQYF. The CDR3 DNA reads as TGTGCCAGTAGCAGACTAGCGGGGGGCCAGAGATTAACAGATACGCAGTATTTT.